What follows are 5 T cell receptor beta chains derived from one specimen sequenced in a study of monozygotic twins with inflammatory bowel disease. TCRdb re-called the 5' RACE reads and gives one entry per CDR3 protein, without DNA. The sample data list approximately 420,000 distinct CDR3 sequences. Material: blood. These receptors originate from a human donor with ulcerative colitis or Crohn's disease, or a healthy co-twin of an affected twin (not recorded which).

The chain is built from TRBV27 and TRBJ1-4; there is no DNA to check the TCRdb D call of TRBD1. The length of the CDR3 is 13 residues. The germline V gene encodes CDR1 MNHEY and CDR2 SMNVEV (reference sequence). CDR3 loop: CASSWQGGEKLFF.

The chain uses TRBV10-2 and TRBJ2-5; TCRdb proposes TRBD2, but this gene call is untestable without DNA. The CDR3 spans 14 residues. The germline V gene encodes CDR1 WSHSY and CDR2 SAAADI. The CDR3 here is CASTSREGQETQYF.

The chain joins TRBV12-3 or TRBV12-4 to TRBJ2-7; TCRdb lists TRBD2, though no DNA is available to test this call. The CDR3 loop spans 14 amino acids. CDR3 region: CASRMGGTSNEQYF.

This CDR3 is CASSDPDYGYTF. The chain combines TRBV12-3 or TRBV12-4 with TRBJ1-2. CDR3 length: 12 amino acids.

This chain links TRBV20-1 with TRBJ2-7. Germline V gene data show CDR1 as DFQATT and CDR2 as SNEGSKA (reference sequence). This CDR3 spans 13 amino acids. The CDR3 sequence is CSARARTYYEQYF.